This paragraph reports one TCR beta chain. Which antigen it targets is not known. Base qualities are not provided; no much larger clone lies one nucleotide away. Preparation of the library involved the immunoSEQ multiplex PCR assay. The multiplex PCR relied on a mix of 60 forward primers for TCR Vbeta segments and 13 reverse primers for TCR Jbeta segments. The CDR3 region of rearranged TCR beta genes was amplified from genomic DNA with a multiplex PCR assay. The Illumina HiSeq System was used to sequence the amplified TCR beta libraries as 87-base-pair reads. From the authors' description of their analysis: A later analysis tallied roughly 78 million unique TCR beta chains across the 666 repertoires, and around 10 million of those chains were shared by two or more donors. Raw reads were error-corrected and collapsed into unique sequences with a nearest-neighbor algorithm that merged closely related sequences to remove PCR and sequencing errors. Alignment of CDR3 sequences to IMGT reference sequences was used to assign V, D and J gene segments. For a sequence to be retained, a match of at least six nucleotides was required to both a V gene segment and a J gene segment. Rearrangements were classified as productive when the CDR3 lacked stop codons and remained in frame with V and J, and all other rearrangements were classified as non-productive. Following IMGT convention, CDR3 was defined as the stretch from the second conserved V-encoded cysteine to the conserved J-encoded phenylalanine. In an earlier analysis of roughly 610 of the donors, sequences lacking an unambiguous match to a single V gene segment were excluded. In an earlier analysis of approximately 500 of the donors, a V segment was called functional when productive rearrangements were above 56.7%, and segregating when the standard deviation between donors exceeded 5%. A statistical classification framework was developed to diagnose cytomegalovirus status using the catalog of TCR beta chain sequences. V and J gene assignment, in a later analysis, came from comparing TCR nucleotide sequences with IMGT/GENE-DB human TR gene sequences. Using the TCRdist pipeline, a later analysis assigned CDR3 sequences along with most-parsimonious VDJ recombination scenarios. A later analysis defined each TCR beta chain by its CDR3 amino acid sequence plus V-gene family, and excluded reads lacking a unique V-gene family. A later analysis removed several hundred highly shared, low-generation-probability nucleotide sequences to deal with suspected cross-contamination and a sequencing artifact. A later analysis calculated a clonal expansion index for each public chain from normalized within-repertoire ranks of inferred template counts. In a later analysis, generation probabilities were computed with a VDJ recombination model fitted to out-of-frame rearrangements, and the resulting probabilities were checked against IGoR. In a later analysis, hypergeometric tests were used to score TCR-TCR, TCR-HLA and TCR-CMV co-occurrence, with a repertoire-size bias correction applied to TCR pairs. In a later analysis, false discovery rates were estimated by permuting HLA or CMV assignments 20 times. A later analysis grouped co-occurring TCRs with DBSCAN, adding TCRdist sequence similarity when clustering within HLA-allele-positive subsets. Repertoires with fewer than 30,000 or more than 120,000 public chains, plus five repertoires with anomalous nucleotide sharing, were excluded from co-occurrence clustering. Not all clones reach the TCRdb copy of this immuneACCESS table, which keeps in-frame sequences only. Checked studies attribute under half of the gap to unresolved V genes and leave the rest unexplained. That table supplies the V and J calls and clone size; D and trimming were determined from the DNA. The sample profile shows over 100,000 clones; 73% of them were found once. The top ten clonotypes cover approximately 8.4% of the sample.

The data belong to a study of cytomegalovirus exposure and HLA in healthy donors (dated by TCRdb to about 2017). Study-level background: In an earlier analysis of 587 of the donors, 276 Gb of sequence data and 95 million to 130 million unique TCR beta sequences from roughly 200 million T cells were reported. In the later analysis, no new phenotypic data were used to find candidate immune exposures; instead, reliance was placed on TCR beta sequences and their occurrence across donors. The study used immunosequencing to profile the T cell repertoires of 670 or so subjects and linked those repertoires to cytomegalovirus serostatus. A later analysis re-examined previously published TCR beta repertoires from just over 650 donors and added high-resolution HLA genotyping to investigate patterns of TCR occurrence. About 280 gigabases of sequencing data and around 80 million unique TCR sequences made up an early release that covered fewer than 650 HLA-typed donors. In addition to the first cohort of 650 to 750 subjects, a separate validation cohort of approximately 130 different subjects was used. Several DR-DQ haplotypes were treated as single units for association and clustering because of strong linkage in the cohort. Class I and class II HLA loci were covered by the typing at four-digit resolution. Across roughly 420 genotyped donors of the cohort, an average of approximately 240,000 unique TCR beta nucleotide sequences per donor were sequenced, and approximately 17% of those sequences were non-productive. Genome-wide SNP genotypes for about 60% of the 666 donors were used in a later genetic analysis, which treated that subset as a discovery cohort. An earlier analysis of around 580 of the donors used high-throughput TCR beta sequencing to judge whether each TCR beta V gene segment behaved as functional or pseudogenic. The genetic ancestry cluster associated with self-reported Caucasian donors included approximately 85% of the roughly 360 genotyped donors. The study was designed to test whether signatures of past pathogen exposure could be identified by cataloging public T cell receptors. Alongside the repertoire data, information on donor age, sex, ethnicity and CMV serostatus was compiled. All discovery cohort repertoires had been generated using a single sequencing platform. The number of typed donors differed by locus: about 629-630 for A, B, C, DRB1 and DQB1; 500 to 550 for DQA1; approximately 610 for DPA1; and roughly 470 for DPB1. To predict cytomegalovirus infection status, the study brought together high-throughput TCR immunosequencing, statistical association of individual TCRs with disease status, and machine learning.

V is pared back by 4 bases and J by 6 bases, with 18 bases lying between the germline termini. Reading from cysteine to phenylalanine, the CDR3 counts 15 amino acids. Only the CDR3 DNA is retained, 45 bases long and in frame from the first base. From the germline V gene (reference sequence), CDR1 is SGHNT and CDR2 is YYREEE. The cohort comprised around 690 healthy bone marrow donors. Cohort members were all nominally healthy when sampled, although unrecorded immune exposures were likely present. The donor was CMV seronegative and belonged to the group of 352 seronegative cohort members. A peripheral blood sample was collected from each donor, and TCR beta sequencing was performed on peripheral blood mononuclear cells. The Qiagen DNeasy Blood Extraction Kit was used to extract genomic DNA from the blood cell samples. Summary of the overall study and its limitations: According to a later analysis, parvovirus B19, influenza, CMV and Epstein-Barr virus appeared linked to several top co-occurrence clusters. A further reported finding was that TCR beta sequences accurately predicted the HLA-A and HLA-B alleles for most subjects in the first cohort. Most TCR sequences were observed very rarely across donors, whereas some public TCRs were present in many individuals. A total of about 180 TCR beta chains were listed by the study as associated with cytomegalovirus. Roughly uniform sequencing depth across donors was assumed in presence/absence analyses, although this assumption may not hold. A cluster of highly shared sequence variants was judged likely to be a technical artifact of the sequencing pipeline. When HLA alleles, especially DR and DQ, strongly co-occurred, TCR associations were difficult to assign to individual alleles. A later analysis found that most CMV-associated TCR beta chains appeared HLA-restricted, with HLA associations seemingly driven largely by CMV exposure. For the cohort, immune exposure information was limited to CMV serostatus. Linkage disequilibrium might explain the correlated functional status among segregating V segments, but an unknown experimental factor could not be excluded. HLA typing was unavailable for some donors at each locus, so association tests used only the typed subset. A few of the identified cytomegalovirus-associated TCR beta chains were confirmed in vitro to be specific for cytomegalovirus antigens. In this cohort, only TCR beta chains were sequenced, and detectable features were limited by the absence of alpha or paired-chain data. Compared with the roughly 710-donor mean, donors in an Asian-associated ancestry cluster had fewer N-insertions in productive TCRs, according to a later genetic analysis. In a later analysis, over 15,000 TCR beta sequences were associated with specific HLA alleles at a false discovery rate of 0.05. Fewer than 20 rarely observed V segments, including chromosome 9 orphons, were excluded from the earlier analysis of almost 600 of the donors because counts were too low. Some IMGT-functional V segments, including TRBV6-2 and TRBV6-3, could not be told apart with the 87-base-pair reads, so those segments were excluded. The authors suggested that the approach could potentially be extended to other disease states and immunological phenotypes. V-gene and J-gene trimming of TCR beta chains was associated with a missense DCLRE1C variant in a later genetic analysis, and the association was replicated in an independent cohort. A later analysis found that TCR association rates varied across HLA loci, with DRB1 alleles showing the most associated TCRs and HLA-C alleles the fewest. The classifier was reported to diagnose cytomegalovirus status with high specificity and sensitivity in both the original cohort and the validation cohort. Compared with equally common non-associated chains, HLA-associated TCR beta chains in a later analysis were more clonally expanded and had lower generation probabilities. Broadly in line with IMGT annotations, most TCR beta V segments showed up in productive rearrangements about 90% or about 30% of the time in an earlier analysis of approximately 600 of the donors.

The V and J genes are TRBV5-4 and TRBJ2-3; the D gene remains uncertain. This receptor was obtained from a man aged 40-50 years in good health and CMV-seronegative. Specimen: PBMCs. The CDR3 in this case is CASSQVPSLEDTQYF. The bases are TGTGCCAGCAGCCAGGTTCCCTCCCTTGAGGATACGCAGTATTTT.